This is a list of T cell receptor beta chains from one sample in a study of identifying expanded T cells in peripheral blood. Only in-frame clones appear in the TCRdb table, and some are missing; sequencing was by immunoSEQ multiplex PCR. The sample shows approximately 92,000 clones, about 85% of them seen only once. Specimen: blood. These receptors originate from a person aged 18 to 70 in good health. The CDR3 runs from the conserved cysteine through the conserved F or W. The D gene is left open where the match is weak. The listing skips clone size in some rows; elsewhere it reads once, few, many or a size class.

clone_size | d_call | j_call | v_call | cdr3_aa | cdr3_nt
- | - | TRBJ2-6 | TRBV29-1 | CSVVWAYGANVLTF | TGCAGCGTTGTATGGGCGTACGGGGCCAACGTCCTGACTTTC
- | - | TRBJ2-4 | TRBV6-5 | CASSYGLGKNIQYF | TGTGCCAGCAGTTACGGGCTTGGCAAAAACATTCAGTACTTC
- | TRBD2 | TRBJ2-5 | TRBV5-1 | CASSWSKGLIAETQYF | TGCGCCAGCAGCTGGTCGAAGGGACTAATCGCGGAGACCCAGTACTTC
once | - | TRBJ2-3 | TRBV5-1 | CASSLGMNTDTQYF | TGCGCCAGCAGCTTAGGGATGAACACAGATACGCAGTATTTT
- | - | TRBJ1-1 | TRBV27 | CASSFSVNTEAFF | TGTGCCAGCAGTTTCAGTGTAAACACTGAAGCTTTCTTT
- | TRBD2 | TRBJ2-7 | TRBV27 | CASSLSGGFGEQYF | TGTGCCAGCAGTCTATCGGGGGGGTTCGGCGAGCAGTACTTC
- | TRBD1 | TRBJ2-7 | TRBV7-9 | CASSLGGTAYEQYF | TGTGCCAGCAGCTTAGGGGGGACAGCCTACGAGCAGTACTTC
- | - | TRBJ1-3 | TRBV23-1 | CASSPRNLSGNTIYF | TGCGCCAGCAGTCCCCGCAACCTCTCTGGAAACACCATATATTTT
- | TRBD1 | TRBJ1-2 | TRBV19 | CASISVQGAGIRYGYTF | TGTGCCAGTATCTCAGTCCAGGGGGCTGGAATTAGGTATGGCTACACCTTC
- | - | TRBJ1-1 | TRBV23-1 | CASSQSKRQGDGKTLLEMTMEAFF | TGCGCCAGCAGTCAATCGAAGAGGCAGGGTGATGGGAAAACACTGCTTGAGATGACTATGGAAGCTTTCTTT
- | - | TRBJ2-5 | TRBV25-1 | CASSEYRGRETQYF | TGTGCCAGCAGTGAATATAGGGGCCGGGAGACCCAGTACTTC
- | - | TRBJ2-7 | TRBV19 | CASSMKSTVPYEQYF | TGTGCCAGTAGTATGAAGTCAACAGTTCCCTACGAGCAGTACTTC
- | TRBD2 | TRBJ2-1 | TRBV5-1 | CASSLGLAEYNEQFF | TGCGCCAGCAGCTTGGGCCTAGCGGAGTACAATGAGCAGTTCTTC
- | TRBD1 | TRBJ1-1 | TRBV29-1 | CSAGQGNTEAFF | TGCAGCGCGGGACAGGGGAATACTGAAGCTTTCTTT
- | - | TRBJ1-1 | TRBV4-1 | CASSQSQGTEAFF | TGCGCCAGCAGCCAATCCCAGGGCACTGAAGCTTTCTTT
- | - | TRBJ1-2 | TRBV11-1 | CASSPSYGWDGYTF | TGTGCCAGCAGCCCGTCTTACGGTTGGGATGGCTACACCTTC
- | - | TRBJ1-1 | TRBV29-1 | CSAIMNTEAFF | TGCAGCGCGATCATGAACACTGAAGCTTTCTTT
- | TRBD1 | TRBJ2-7 | TRBV7-2 | CASSTRKTGGIHEQYF | TGTGCCAGCAGCACAAGGAAGACAGGGGGCATTCACGAGCAGTACTTC
- | TRBD2 | TRBJ2-7 | TRBV18 | CASSPEPRLAGHPFQQYF | TGTGCCAGCTCACCCGAGCCGAGACTAGCGGGACACCCATTCCAGCAGTACTTC
- | TRBD2 | TRBJ2-1 | TRBV19 | CASSTELAGGNEQFF | TGTGCCAGTAGTACCGAACTAGCGGGGGGCAATGAGCAGTTCTTC
once | TRBD1 | TRBJ2-7 | TRBV11-2 | CASSFRTGNYEQYF | TGTGCCAGCAGCTTTCGGACAGGGAATTACGAGCAGTACTTC
- | - | TRBJ2-7 | TRBV7-9 | CASSPGQTTHEQYF | TGTGCCAGCAGCCCGGGGCAGACAACCCACGAGCAGTACTTC
- | - | TRBJ2-2 | TRBV11-3 | CASSWEPRAYSNTGELFF | TGTGCCAGCAGCTGGGAACCTCGGGCCTATTCCAACACCGGGGAGCTGTTTTTT
- | - | TRBJ1-6 | TRBV6-6 | CASSRATYNSPLHF | TGTGCCAGCAGTCGGGCTACATATAATTCACCCCTCCACTTT
- | - | TRBJ1-1 | TRBV5-5 | CASSLRQGRGYTEAFF | TGTGCCAGCAGCTTAAGGCAGGGTCGAGGTTACACTGAAGCTTTCTTT
- | - | TRBJ1-2 | TRBV2 | CAGLGQGGTNYGYTF | TGTGCCGGCCTGGGCCAGGGCGGCACTAACTATGGCTACACCTTC
once | - | TRBJ1-5 | TRBV2 | CASSSERGSNQPQHF | TGTGCCAGCTCTTCTGAAAGGGGGAGCAATCAGCCCCAGCATTTT
- | - | TRBJ2-5 | TRBV7-2 | CASSLGTRQETQYF | TGTGCCAGCAGCCTGGGGACCAGACAAGAGACCCAGTACTTC
- | - | TRBJ1-1 | TRBV19 | CASTPWGGGETEAFF | TGTGCCAGTACGCCTTGGGGCGGGGGCGAAACTGAAGCTTTCTTT
- | - | TRBJ2-5 | TRBV5-1 | CASSVGGGLQETQYF | TGCGCCAGCAGCGTAGGCGGGGGCCTCCAAGAGACCCAGTACTTC
- | - | TRBJ2-5 | TRBV19 | CASSMGHSETQYF | TGTGCCAGTAGTATGGGACATTCAGAGACCCAGTACTTC
- | TRBD2 | TRBJ2-1 | TRBV4-1 | CASSQPIAGGHEQFF | TGCGCCAGCAGCCAACCTATAGCGGGGGGGCATGAGCAGTTCTTC
- | - | TRBJ1-1 | TRBV9 | CASSSTWGGTEAFF | TGTGCCAGCAGCTCTACATGGGGTGGCACTGAAGCTTTCTTT
- | - | TRBJ2-1 | TRBV7-3 | CASSSSIGNEQFF | TGTGCCAGCAGTTCCAGCATCGGGAATGAGCAGTTCTTC
- | - | TRBJ2-6 | TRBV10-1 | CASSEGSSGANVLTF | TGCGCCAGCAGTGAGGGAAGCTCTGGGGCCAACGTCCTGACTTTC
- | - | TRBJ2-6 | TRBV2 | CASVEQGYSGANVLTF | TGTGCCAGCGTTGAACAGGGCTACTCTGGGGCCAACGTCCTGACTTTC
- | TRBD1 | TRBJ1-2 | TRBV18 | CASSPARDSYGYTF | TGTGCCAGCTCACCGGCCCGGGACAGCTATGGCTACACCTTC
- | - | TRBJ1-5 | TRBV11-2 | CASSLDVGQIGPQHF | TGTGCCAGCAGCTTAGATGTGGGACAAATCGGGCCCCAGCATTTT
- | - | TRBJ2-3 | TRBV5-4 | CASRSTGPRYDTQYF | TGTGCCAGCAGATCGACCGGGCCTCGATATGATACGCAGTATTTT
- | TRBD1 | TRBJ1-1 | TRBV9 | CASSVVDRSEAFF | TGTGCCAGCAGCGTAGTGGACAGGTCTGAAGCTTTCTTT
- | - | TRBJ1-4 | TRBV6-1 | CASSLNRGEAKLFF | TGTGCCAGCAGTCTAAACCGCGGGGAGGCAAAACTGTTTTTT
- | TRBD1 | TRBJ1-2 | TRBV15 | CATSREDAGGRGYTF | TGTGCCACCAGCAGAGAAGATGCAGGGGGCAGGGGCTACACCTTC
- | TRBD1 | TRBJ2-5 | TRBV2 | CASGLGQGSGTQYF | TGTGCCAGCGGCTTAGGACAGGGGTCAGGGACCCAGTACTTC
- | TRBD1 | TRBJ2-2 | TRBV6-1 | CASSVGTGDLGELFF | TGTGCCAGCAGTGTCGGGACAGGGGATCTCGGGGAGCTGTTTTTT
- | - | TRBJ2-6 | TRBV2 | CASSSGLSGANVLTF | TGTGCCAGCAGTTCGGGGCTATCTGGGGCCAACGTCCTGACTTTC
once | TRBD2 | TRBJ2-4 | TRBV30 | CAWSRGGLGSQNIQYF | TGTGCCTGGAGTAGGGGAGGGTTGGGTTCCCAAAACATTCAGTACTTC
- | - | TRBJ2-1 | TRBV2 | CKAGELTSYNEQFF | TGTAAGGCCGGGGAGCTCACCTCCTACAATGAGCAGTTCTTC
- | TRBD2 | TRBJ2-1 | TRBV19 | CASSIDGASGSYNEQFF | TGTGCCAGTAGTATAGATGGGGCTAGCGGTTCCTACAATGAGCAGTTCTTC
once | - | TRBJ1-2 | TRBV15 | CATSRDSTGSGYTF | TGTGCCACCAGCAGAGATTCAACAGGGTCTGGCTACACCTTC
few | - | TRBJ2-7 | TRBV6-1 | CAINRDTSSYEQYF | TGTGCCATCAACCGGGACACATCCTCCTACGAGCAGTACTTC